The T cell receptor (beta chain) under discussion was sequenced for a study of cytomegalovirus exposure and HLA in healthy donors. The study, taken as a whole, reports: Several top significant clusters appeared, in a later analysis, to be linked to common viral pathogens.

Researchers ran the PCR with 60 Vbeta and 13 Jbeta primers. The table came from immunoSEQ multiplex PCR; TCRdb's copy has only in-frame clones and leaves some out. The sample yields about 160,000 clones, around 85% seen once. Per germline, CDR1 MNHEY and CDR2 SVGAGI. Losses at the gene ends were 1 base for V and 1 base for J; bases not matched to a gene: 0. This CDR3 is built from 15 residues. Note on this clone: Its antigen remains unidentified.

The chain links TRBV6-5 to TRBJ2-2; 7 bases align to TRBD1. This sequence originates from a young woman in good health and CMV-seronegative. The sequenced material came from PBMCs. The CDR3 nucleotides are TGTGCCAGCAGTTACTGGGACAGGAACACCGGGGAGCTGTTTTTT. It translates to CASSYWDRNTGELFF.